This TCR beta chain was profiled in a study of vaccination and CD4 T cells after COVID-19. The Oncomine TCR Beta short-read assay sequenced DNA from cultured CD4+ T cells. TCRdb re-called the PCR reads with MiXCR, one entry per CDR3 protein. The table shows about 17,000 distinct CDR3 sequences, with around 30% occurring only once. On this clonotype: Its antigen is still unknown.

The length of the CDR3 is 14 residues. The germline gives CDR1 LNHDA, CDR2 SQIVND (reference sequence). With 5 bases removed from V and 4 bases from J, the gap between germline ends came to 14 bases. Treatment given: approximately nine-day PBMC culture with coronavirus spike peptide pools or control peptides (ViraFEST assay). This receptor was taken from a human donor with COVID-19. Sequencing was carried out using cultured CD4+ T cells from blood. V is TRBV19 and J is TRBJ1-1, with TRBD1 as a possible D gene (5 bases). CDR3 protein: CASSVGGGSTEAFF. In DNA form, the CDR3 reads TGTGCCAGTAGTGTCGGGGGGGGAAGCACTGAAGCTTTCTTT.